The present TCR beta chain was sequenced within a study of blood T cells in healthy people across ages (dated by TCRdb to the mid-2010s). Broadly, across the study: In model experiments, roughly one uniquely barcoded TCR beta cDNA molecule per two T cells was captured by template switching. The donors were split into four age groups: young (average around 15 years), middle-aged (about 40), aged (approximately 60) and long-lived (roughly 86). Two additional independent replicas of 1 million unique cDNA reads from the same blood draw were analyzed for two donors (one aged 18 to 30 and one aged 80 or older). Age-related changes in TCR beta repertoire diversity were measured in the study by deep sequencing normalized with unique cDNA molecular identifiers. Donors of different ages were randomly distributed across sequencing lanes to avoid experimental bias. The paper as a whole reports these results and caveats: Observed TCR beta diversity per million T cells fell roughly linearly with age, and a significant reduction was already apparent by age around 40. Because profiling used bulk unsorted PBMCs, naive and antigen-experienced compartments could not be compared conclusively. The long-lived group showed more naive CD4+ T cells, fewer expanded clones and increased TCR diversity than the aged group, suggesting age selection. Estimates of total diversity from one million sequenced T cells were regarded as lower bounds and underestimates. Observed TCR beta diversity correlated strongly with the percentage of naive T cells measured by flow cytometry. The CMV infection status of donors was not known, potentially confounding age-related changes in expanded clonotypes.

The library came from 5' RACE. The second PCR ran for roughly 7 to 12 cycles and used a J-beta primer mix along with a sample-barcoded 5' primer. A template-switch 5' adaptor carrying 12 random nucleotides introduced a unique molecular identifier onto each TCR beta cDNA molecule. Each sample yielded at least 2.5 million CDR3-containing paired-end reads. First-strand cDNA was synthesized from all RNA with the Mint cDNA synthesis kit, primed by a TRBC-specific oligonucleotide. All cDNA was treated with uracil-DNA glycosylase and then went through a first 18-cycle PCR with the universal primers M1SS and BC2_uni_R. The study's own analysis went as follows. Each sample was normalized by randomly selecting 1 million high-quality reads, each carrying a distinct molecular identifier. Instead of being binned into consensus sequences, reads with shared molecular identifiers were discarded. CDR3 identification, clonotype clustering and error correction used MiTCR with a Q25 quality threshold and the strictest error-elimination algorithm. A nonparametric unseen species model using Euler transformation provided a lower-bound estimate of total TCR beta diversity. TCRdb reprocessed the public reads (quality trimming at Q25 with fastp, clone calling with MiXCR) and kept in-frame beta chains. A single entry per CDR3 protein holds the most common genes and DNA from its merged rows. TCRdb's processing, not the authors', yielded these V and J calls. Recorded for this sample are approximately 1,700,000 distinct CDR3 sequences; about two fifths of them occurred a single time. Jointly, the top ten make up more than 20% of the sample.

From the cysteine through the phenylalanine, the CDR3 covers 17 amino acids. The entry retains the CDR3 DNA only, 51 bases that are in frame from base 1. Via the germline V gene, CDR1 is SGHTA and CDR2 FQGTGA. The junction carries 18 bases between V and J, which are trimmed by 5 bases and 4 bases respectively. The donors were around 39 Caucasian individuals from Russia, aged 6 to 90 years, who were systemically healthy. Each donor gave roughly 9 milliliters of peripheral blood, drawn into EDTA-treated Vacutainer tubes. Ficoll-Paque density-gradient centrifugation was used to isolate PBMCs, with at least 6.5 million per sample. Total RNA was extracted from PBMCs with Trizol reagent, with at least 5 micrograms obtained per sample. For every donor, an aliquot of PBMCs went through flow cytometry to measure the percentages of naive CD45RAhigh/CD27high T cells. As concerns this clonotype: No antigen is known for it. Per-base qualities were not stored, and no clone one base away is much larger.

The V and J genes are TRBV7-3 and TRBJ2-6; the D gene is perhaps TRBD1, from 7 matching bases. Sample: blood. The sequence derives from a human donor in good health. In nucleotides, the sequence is TGTGCCAGCAGCCCGACAGGGAGGTCGGGAGGGGCCAACGTCCTGACTTTC. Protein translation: CASSPTGRSGGANVLTF.